A selection of T cell receptor beta chains follows, all from one sample in a study of cytotoxic CD8 clonotypes in ibrutinib-treated CLL. Profiling relied on immunoSEQ multiplex PCR, and the TCRdb table lists in-frame clones only, not all of them. The sample holds approximately 200,000 clones, around 70% seen once. The material was PBMCs, obtained after 24 months of ibrutinib treatment. These receptors were taken from a human donor with chronic lymphocytic leukemia. The CDR3 runs from the conserved cysteine through the conserved F or W. A D gene is named only where the DNA matches it firmly. Where a row states a size, it is once, few, many or the class of an expanded clone; other rows omit it.

TRBJ2-7 . TRBV6-5 . TGTGCCAGCAGTTACACAGGGTACTACGAGCAGTACTTC CASSYTGYYEQYF
TRBJ2-5 TRBD2 TRBV7-9 . TGTGCCAGCAGCTTGCGGGAGCGAGAGACCCAGTACTTC CASSLRERETQYF
TRBJ2-2 TRBD2 TRBV4-1 . TGCGCCAGCAGCCCCCCTGGGACTAGCGGGAACACCGGGGAGCTGTTTTTT CASSPPGTSGNTGELFF
TRBJ1-3 TRBD1 TRBV11-3 . TGTGCCAGCAGCTTCGAATCCGGGACAGGGTCTGGAAACACCATATATTTT CASSFESGTGSGNTIYF
TRBJ2-7 TRBD2 TRBV7-2 . TGTGCCAGCAGCGCCGGACTAGCGGTCAACTACGAGCAGTACTTC CASSAGLAVNYEQYF
TRBJ1-1 . TRBV25-1 . TGTGCCAGCAGGACCGCAGAAGAAGCTTTCTTT CASRTAEEAFF
TRBJ2-7 . TRBV7-2 . TGTGCCAGCAGCAACCGGGACAACTACGAGCAGTACTTC CASSNRDNYEQYF
TRBJ2-1 TRBD1 TRBV29-1 . TGCAGCGTTGAGTCTTCACCTGGGACAGGGCCTATTGATGAGCAGTTCTTC CSVESSPGTGPIDEQFF
TRBJ1-5 . TRBV6-1 . TGTGCAACACGATCAGGGTCGGTCCAGCCCCAGCATTTT CATRSGSVQPQHF
TRBJ2-1 . TRBV11-2 . TGTGCCAGCAGCTTAGACGTAGAACTCTCCTACAATGAGCAGTTCTTC CASSLDVELSYNEQFF
TRBJ1-1 . TRBV6-5 . TGTGCCAGCATTTTGTGGGAAGCTTTCTTT CASILWEAFF
TRBJ1-1 TRBD1 TRBV28 . TGTGCCAGCAGTCCACCCCCCCCAGGGACAGGGGGACCGAACACTGAAGCTTTCTTT CASSPPPPGTGGPNTEAFF
TRBJ2-3 . TRBV5-4 . TGTGCCAGCAGCCAACCCACAGATACGCAGTATTTT CASSQPTDTQYF
TRBJ2-5 . TRBV4-3 once TGCGCCAGCAGCCAAGTGGCAGGGGTTTTGAGGGAGACCCAGTACTTC CASSQVAGVLRETQYF
TRBJ2-1 TRBD2 TRBV27 once TGTGCCAGCAGACAAGCGGGAGGGCCGAGGCGGGAGCAGTTCTTC CASRQAGGPRREQFF
TRBJ2-1 . TRBV27 few TGTGCCAGCATGACCGGGACCCTCAATGAGCAGTTCTTC CASMTGTLNEQFF
TRBJ1-2 . TRBV4-3 . TGCGCCAGCAGCCAAGAGTCCCGGACCAACTATGGCTACACCTTC CASSQESRTNYGYTF
TRBJ1-3 . TRBV4-2 few TGTGCCAGCAGCCAGTCCGGGTCCGGAAACACCATATATTTT CASSQSGSGNTIYF
TRBJ2-1 TRBD2 TRBV18 . TGTGCCAGCTCACCAATATCCAGGACTAGCTTGGGATACAATGAGCAGTTCTTC CASSPISRTSLGYNEQFF
TRBJ2-7 TRBD1 TRBV27 . TGTGCCAGCAGCGAATCGGGACAGGGGTGGTACGAGCAGTACTTC CASSESGQGWYEQYF
TRBJ2-1 . TRBV7-9 . TGTGCCAGCAGCTGGACCGGTCGGGAGTTAGGCAATGAGCAGTTCTTC CASSWTGRELGNEQFF
TRBJ2-5 . TRBV6-5 once TGTGCCAGCAGTTACGGCCGGGGACGGGGTTTGGAGACCCAGTACTTC CASSYGRGRGLETQYF